This is a list of T cell receptor beta chains from one sample in a study of CD8 T cells in ankylosing spondylitis. From the 5' RACE reads, TCRdb called clonotypes with MiXCR, one entry per CDR3 protein. The sample includes approximately 300,000 distinct CDR3 sequences, approximately 20% seen only once; the top ten take 7.8%. The sequencing input was blood, either unsorted or a sorted T cell fraction (not recorded which). The receptors stem from a male donor with ankylosing spondylitis or in good health (not recorded which). Each CDR3 is given without its conserved first and last residue. Only some rows state a clone size, as once, few, many or a class for expanded clones.

TRBV20-1	TRBJ2-2	NA	SAREIRVSPTGELF
TRBV6-2/TRBV6-3	TRBJ1-5	NA	ASSTTDPSVQPQH
TRBV3-1	TRBJ2-3	few	ASSLGLVGDTQY
TRBV5-1	TRBJ2-3	NA	ASSGGLLSAGGGTDTQY
TRBV14	TRBJ1-1	NA	ASSQSGTLRTEAF
TRBV20-1	TRBJ1-4	NA	SARKTGTGVFGNEKLF
TRBV27	TRBJ1-1	NA	ASRLAHRTEAF
TRBV5-1	TRBJ2-3	many	ASSNQDSDTQY
TRBV25-1	TRBJ2-2	many	ASSPTGELF
TRBV27	TRBJ1-1	many	ASSLGGLNTEAF
TRBV5-1	TRBJ2-3	many	ASSLARQGIDTQY
TRBV10-3	TRBJ2-3	NA	AISERTSGSLVGTQY
TRBV28	TRBJ2-5	NA	ASRTPGPQETQY
TRBV3-1	TRBJ2-3	few	ASSQETGRDTQY
TRBV12-3/TRBV12-4	TRBJ1-1	NA	ASSFGVETEAF
TRBV4-1	TRBJ2-2	few	ASSQVGQGALF
TRBV23-1	TRBJ2-4	NA	ASSPGPQIAKNIQY
TRBV10-3	TRBJ2-3	few	AITRQGGTDTQY
TRBV19	TRBJ2-5	NA	ASSEGQYQETQY
TRBV3-1	TRBJ1-2	NA	ASSQDLKQHYGYT
TRBV6-1	TRBJ1-4	few	ASRRQWTSEKLF
TRBV20-1	TRBJ2-3	few	SARLRGSTDTQY
TRBV7-3	TRBJ1-1	many	ASSPQGRRATEAF
TRBV20-1	TRBJ2-3	few	SAELLAASTDTQY
TRBV4-2	TRBJ2-6	NA	ASSRLFRDRVTGANVLT
TRBV11-2	TRBJ2-1	NA	ASSLLGLAEDEQF
TRBV2	TRBJ1-5	NA	ASSVGTGAVQPQH
TRBV20-1	TRBJ2-1	many	SATAFNEQF
TRBV9	TRBJ2-3	many	ASSRAGSTDTQY
TRBV7-9	TRBJ1-1	few	ASSFQELNTEAF
TRBV28	TRBJ2-3	NA	ASSFQLAGVAETQY
TRBV10-3	TRBJ1-1	once	AISERTGGTEAF
TRBV5-1	TRBJ2-3	NA	ASSSLKTSGGSTDTQY
TRBV29-1	TRBJ2-3	few	SVVSSGSPGSDTQY
TRBV10-3	TRBJ2-1	few	AISARGASGGNNEQF
TRBV20-1	TRBJ2-3	few	SARGDRGRIDTQY
TRBV5-5	TRBJ1-1	NA	ASSPGGRMAF
TRBV5-1	TRBJ1-5	NA	ASSPLTANQPQH
TRBV29-1	TRBJ1-2	few	SVWTGARSYT
TRBV21-1	TRBJ2-1	few	AQPLGSWDNEQF
TRBV10-2	TRBJ2-1	many	ASSESSGSGYNEQF
TRBV5-1	TRBJ2-1	NA	ASSLRELAGNNEQF
TRBV11-3	TRBJ2-3	NA	ASSLDYSGTQY
TRBV7-3	TRBJ1-1	NA	ASSLMAKGAEAF
TRBV5-1	TRBJ2-5	few	ASSKRQGVGETQY
TRBV7-2	TRBJ1-5	NA	ASSLGSGRSQPQH
TRBV20-1	TRBJ2-5	NA	SARPEGGGYQETQY
TRBV6-1	TRBJ1-6	many	ASMDRGIHPLH